The 21 T cell receptor beta chains in this list originate from one sample, sequenced in a study of tissue T cells after allogeneic stem cell transplantation. Regarding time point: mouse harvest day 7 after allogeneic transplant. Tail vein injection delivered 10^7 T-cell-depleted bone marrow cells and 10^6 splenic CD5+ T cells. Only in-frame clones appear in the TCRdb table, and some are missing; sequencing was by immunoSEQ multiplex PCR. Of roughly 7,700 clones in the sample, roughly 45% were seen once. Material: skin. Receptors were obtained from a female BALB/c mouse given C57BL/6 T cells with graft-versus-host disease after an allogeneic hematopoietic cell transplant.

As regards this clone: The germline and genes are mouse ones. The CDR3 end falls 1 residue outside the read, so it is completed with the germline J gene. Other DNA sequences in this specimen translate into the identical CDR3. V is TRBV26 and J is TRBJ2-7, with 11 bases matching TRBD2. V was clipped by 4 bases and J by 3 bases; unmatched bases: 2. The CDR3 has 14 amino acids. Germline V gives CDR1 KGHPV, CDR2 FQNQEV (reference sequence). CDR3: CASSPGTGGYEQYF. The DNA read from the CDR3 is TGTGCCAGCAGTCCCGGGACTGGGGGCTATGAACAGTAC.

A note on this clone: Gene and germline names: mouse. The CDR3 end is not reached by the read, which stops 1 residue before it; the germline J gene fills it in. The chain couples TRBV12-2 to TRBJ1-4, with D maybe TRBD1 (6 bases). The CDR3 is 14 amino acids. Germline CDR1 is SGHLS and CDR2 is HYDKME. With 1 base removed from V and 3 bases from J, the gap between germline ends came to 8 bases. The CDR3 DNA, read in part, is TGTGCCAGCTCTCTGGGGACAACCAACGAAAGATTATTT. It specifies CASSLGTTNERLF. In full, the CDR3 reads CASSLGTTNERLFF.

On this clone itself: Mouse gene names and germline throughout. Read coverage stops 1 residue before the CDR3 terminus; the germline J gene supplies the remainder. The genes are TRBV1 and TRBJ2-4; D remains unclear. Germline CDR1 reads NSQYPW; CDR2 reads LRSPGD (reference sequence). Trimming shortened V by 1 base and J by 1 base, and 6 bases separated the two germline ends. This CDR3 contains 14 residues. CDR3 bases read: TGCACCTGCAGTGCAGTTGGTGGTCAAAACACCTTGTAC. Its protein is CTCSAVGGQNTLY. In full, the CDR3 is CTCSAVGGQNTLYF. Together with reference TRBV1 and TRBJ2-4, the CDR3 gives the full variable domain: VTLLEQNPRWRLVPRGQAVNLRCILKNSQYPWMSWYQQDLQKQLQWLFTLRSPGDKEVKSLPGADYLATRVTDTELRLQVANMSQGRTLYCTCSAVGGQNTLYFGAGTRLSVL.

Comments on this clone: Gene and germline names: mouse. With the read ending 1 residue before the CDR3 end, the germline J gene is used to fill in that end. The genes are TRBV20 and TRBJ1-6; 9 bases are shared with TRBD1. TRBJ1-6 is filed as an ORF, its function uncertain. The CDR3 covers 15 residues. Germline V gene lookup returns CDR1 GFQATS and CDR2 STVNSAI. The ends lost 3 bases at V and 6 bases at J; junction bases unmatched: 6. This CDR3 is CGARTGTGINSPLYF. Incomplete CDR3 DNA: TGTGGTGCTAGAACCGGGACAGGGATTAATTCGCCCCTCTAC.

This clone has a handful of counts. Mouse names are used for the genes. The CDR3: CASSFRQGNAETLYF. CDR3 DNA (partial): TGTGCCAGCAGCTTTCGACAGGGGAATGCAGAAACGCTGTAT. This rearrangement joins TRBV3 to TRBJ2-3; TRBD1 aligns across 8 bases. The read terminates 1 residue ahead of where the CDR3 ends, so the germline J gene completes it. Germline-derived CDR1 and CDR2 are SNHLY and FYNGKV (reference sequence). This CDR3 spans 15 amino acids. The V segment lost 3 bases and the J segment 2 bases; nucleotides outside the gene matches: 4.

Comment on this clone: Genes here carry mouse names. The CDR3 end falls 1 residue outside the read, so it is completed with the germline J gene. The chain combines TRBV3 with TRBJ2-5, with D possibly being TRBD1 (6 bases). This CDR3 has 13 amino acids. Trimming stripped 5 bases from V and 3 bases from J, with 9 bases between. Per germline, CDR1 SNHLY and CDR2 FYNGKV (reference sequence). The sequenced CDR3 bases are TGTGCCAGCAGCCGGACAGCACAAGACACCCAGTAC. It translates to CASSRTAQDTQY. The full CDR3 protein reads CASSRTAQDTQYF.

As concerns this clone: Gene names are mouse gene names. The CDR3 end is not reached by the read, which stops 1 residue before it; the germline J gene fills it in. V is TRBV26 and J is TRBJ1-3; D gene ambiguous. Per the germline V gene, CDR1 is KGHPV and CDR2 is FQNQEV (reference sequence). This CDR3 is 14 amino acids long. V lost 3 bases and J 0 bases, leaving 6 bases between the germline ends. The sequenced part of the CDR3 DNA is TGTGCCAGCAGTCTAACCAATTCTGGAAATACGCTCTAT. It yields the protein CASSLTNSGNTLY. The full CDR3 reads CASSLTNSGNTLYF.

In regard to this clone: The gene symbols are mouse symbols. The read ends 1 residue early relative to the CDR3; the germline J gene fills the gap. The V and J genes are TRBV26 and TRBJ1-3; no clear D gene. Trimming took off 3 bases at V and 0 bases at J, with 6 bases between the two ends. CDR3 size: 14 residues. CDR1 is KGHPV and CDR2 is FQNQEV in the germline V gene (reference sequence). Here the CDR3 reads CASSLRHSGNTLYF. Partial CDR3 DNA: TGTGCCAGCAGTCTCCGGCATTCTGGAAATACGCTCTAT.

A remark on this clone: Gene names are mouse gene names. The DNA ends 1 residue before the CDR3 does, and the rest of the CDR3 is filled in from the germline J gene. This chain joins TRBV16 and TRBJ2-5, with TRBD2 identical over 9 bases. The length of the CDR3 is 15 residues. Germline CDR1 SGHSA, CDR2 FRNQAP. The V and J ends lost 1 base and 4 bases, in that order; junction bases with no gene match: 3. The part of the CDR3 DNA that was read is TGTGCAAGCAGCTTAGGCGACTGGGGGAAAGACACCCAGTAC. Protein product: CASSLGDWGKDTQY. The CDR3, in full, reads CASSLGDWGKDTQYF.

This clone was seen only once. Germline and genes here are mouse. The read terminates 1 residue ahead of where the CDR3 ends, so the germline J gene completes it. The chain has TRBV12-2 and TRBJ2-5; TRBD2 agrees at 9 bases. Per germline, CDR1 SGHLS and CDR2 HYDKME. Germline trimming cut 0 bases from V and 8 bases from J; bases unmatched to any gene: 5. The CDR3 runs 14 residues. CDR3 protein: CASSLELGGGTQYF. The CDR3 bases that were read are TGTGCCAGCTCTCTCGAACTGGGGGGCGGCACCCAGTAC.

As regards this clone: Genes and germline come from the mouse. The read gets to within 1 residue of the CDR3 end, and the germline J gene fills in the rest. This chain joins TRBV5 and TRBJ2-2, with D maybe TRBD1 (5 bases). V was clipped by 0 bases and J by 3 bases, with 8 bases between them. The length of the CDR3 is 15 residues. CDR1 is LGHNA and CDR2 is YNLKQL in the germline V gene (reference sequence). The CDR3 reads CASSQDRVDTGQLYF. CDR3 DNA, as far as it was read: TGTGCCAGCAGCCAAGACAGGGTTGACACCGGGCAGCTCTAC.

Concerning this clone: The listed genes are named as in mouse. CDR3 bases read: TGTGCCAGCAGTTTCGACTGGGCAGAAACGCTGTAT. It codes for CASSFDWAETLY. The full-length CDR3 reads as CASSFDWAETLYF. This chain joins TRBV14 and TRBJ2-3; weak D call: TRBD2 (6 bases). The sequenced fragment ends 1 residue before the CDR3 boundary, so the rest is inferred from the germline J gene. The CDR3 extends over 13 amino acids. Between the trimmed V and J ends, which lost 1 base and 3 bases, there was a span of 6 bases. The V gene's germline CDR1 is SGHDT and CDR2 FRDEAV.

Note on this clone: Germline and genes: mouse. From the germline J gene comes the end of the CDR3, since the read stops 1 residue before it. The gene calls are TRBV3 and TRBJ2-3; D is possibly TRBD1 (6 bases). The germline CDR1 and CDR2 sequences are SNHLY and FYNGKV (reference sequence). The CDR3 is 15 amino acids. Between the trimmed V and J ends, which lost 3 bases and 0 bases, there was a span of 10 bases. CDR3 bases read: TGTGCCAGCAGCTTCACAGGGTCTAGTGCAGAAACGCTGTAT. This sequence encodes CASSFTGSSAETLY. The full CDR3 is CASSFTGSSAETLYF. Combining the CDR3 with reference TRBV3 and TRBJ2-3 gives the whole variable domain GPKVLQIPSHQIIDMGQMVTLNCDPVSNHLYFYWYKQILGQQMEFLVNFYNGKVMEKSKLFKDQFSVERPDGSYFTLKIQPTALEDSAVYFCASSFTGSSAETLYFGSGTRLTVL.

In the case of this clone: The genes and germline here are from mouse. The sequence runs out 1 residue before the end of the CDR3; the remainder is reconstructed from the germline J gene. The genes are TRBV26 and TRBJ2-1; 8 bases map to TRBD1. The V and J ends lost 5 bases and 4 bases, in that order; junction bases with no gene match: 1. This CDR3 comprises 13 residues. Germline assignment: CDR1 KGHPV and CDR2 FQNQEV (reference sequence). The CDR3 is CASSDRGYAEQFF. Partial CDR3 DNA: TGTGCCAGCAGTGACAGGGGATATGCTGAGCAGTTC.

To note about this clone: Gene names are mouse gene names. CDR3 bases read: TGTGCAAGCAGCTTAGACGGGACAAAAGACACCCAGTAC. Translating it yields CASSLDGTKDTQY. The whole CDR3 sequence reads CASSLDGTKDTQYF. The chain uses TRBV16 and TRBJ2-5; TRBD1 might be the D (6 bases). The CDR3 extends 1 residue past the end of the read, so its final part is completed from the germline J gene. The CDR3 has 14 residues. V dropped 0 bases and J dropped 4 bases, with 8 bases sitting between them. Per the germline V gene, CDR1 is SGHSA and CDR2 is FRNQAP.

On this clone itself: The genes are named according to mouse. The sequence runs out 1 residue before the end of the CDR3; the remainder is reconstructed from the germline J gene. The rearrangement uses TRBV26 and TRBJ1-4; D is ambiguous. Germline CDR1 and CDR2: KGHPV and FQNQEV (reference sequence). This CDR3 contains 12 residues. The V and J ends lost 3 bases and 4 bases respectively, with 3 bases between them. CDR3: CASSLDNERLFF. CDR3 bases read: TGTGCCAGCAGTCTCGACAACGAAAGATTATTT. The whole variable domain, remainder taken from reference TRBV26 and TRBJ1-4, is NSKVIQTPRYLVKGQGQKAKMRCIPEKGHPVVFWYQQNKNNEFKFLINFQNQEVLQQIDMTEKRFSAECPSNSPCSLEIQSSEAGDSALYLCASSLDNERLFFGHGTKLSVL.

Points on this clone: Gene names refer to mouse genes. The read halts 1 residue ahead of the CDR3 end, with the missing end drawn from the germline J gene. The chain employs TRBV16 and TRBJ1-2; D not resolved. Trimming pared 1 base from V and 0 bases from J, leaving 3 bases between. CDR1 and CDR2 from the germline V gene are SGHSA and FRNQAP. The length of the CDR3 is 13 residues. The CDR3 DNA, read in part, is TGTGCAAGCAGCTTAGCAGCAAACTCCGACTACACC. This encodes CASSLAANSDYT. The full CDR3 protein reads CASSLAANSDYTF.

A word on this clone: The gene names given are mouse names. The read terminates 1 residue ahead of where the CDR3 ends, so the germline J gene completes it. This rearrangement joins TRBV3 to TRBJ2-2; D is uncertain. Trimming left V 1 base short and J 1 base short, with 4 bases between. CDR3 size: 14 residues. CDR1 SNHLY and CDR2 FYNGKV come from the germline V gene (reference sequence). CDR3 DNA (partial): TGTGCCAGCAGCTTAGTGGGAAACACCGGGCAGCTCTAC. Translation gives CASSLVGNTGQLY. The entire CDR3 protein is CASSLVGNTGQLYF.

In the case of this clone: Gene names are the mouse ones. CDR3 region: CASSRTANSDYTF. The covered CDR3 bases are TGTGCCAGCAGTCGAACAGCAAACTCCGACTACACC. J is TRBJ1-2 and V is TRBV26; D ambiguous. Read data end 1 residue before the CDR3 end; the end is taken from the germline J gene. CDR1 is KGHPV and CDR2 is FQNQEV in the germline V gene (reference sequence). V lost 4 bases and J 0 bases, leaving 6 bases between the germline ends. This CDR3 region has 13 residues.

A note on this clone: Gene names follow the mouse nomenclature. The CDR3 end is not reached by the read, which stops 1 residue before it; the germline J gene fills it in. The chain links TRBV23 to TRBJ2-7; TRBD2 is taken as the D call from the table, unchecked against the DNA. CDR1 is KGHTA and CDR2 is FQNQQP in the germline V gene. The length of the CDR3 is 15 residues. The DNA read from the CDR3 is TGCTCCAGCAGTTACGACTGGGGTAGCTCCTATGAACAGTAC. This sequence encodes CSSSYDWGSSYEQY. The CDR3 reads in full as CSSSYDWGSSYEQYF.

Concerning this clone itself: The genes and germline here are from mouse. The read terminates 1 residue ahead of where the CDR3 ends, so the germline J gene completes it. This chain uses TRBV3 with TRBJ2-7; 13 bases align to TRBD2. Germline CDR1 SNHLY, CDR2 FYNGKV (reference sequence). Trimming removed 5 bases from V and 3 bases from J; junction bases left unmatched: 1. The CDR3 spans 14 residues. CDR3 DNA (partial): TGTGCCAGCAGCGGGGACTGGGGGGGCTATGAACAGTAC. Protein sequence: CASSGDWGGYEQY. The full-length CDR3 reads as CASSGDWGGYEQYF.